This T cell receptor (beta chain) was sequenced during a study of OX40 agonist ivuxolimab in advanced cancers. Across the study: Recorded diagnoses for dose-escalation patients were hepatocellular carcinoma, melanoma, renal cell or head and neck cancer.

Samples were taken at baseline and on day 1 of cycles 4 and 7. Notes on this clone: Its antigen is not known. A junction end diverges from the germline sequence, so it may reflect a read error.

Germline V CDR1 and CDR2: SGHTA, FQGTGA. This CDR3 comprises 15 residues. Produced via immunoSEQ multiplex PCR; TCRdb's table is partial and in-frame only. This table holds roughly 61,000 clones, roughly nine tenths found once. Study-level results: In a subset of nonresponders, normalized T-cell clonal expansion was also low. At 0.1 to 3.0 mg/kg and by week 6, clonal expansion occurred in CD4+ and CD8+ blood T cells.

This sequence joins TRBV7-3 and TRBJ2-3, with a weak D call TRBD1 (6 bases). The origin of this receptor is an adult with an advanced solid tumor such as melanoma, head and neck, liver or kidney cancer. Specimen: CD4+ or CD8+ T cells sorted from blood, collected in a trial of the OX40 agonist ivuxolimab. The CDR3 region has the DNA TGTGCCAGCAGCATAACAGGGTCGGGCACAGATACGCAGTATTTT. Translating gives CASSITGSGTDTQYF.